The text below deals with one TCR beta chain. The antigen remains unidentified. A marrow graft followed busulfan-fludarabine conditioning, with cyclophosphamide on days +3 and +4. Profiling relied on immunoSEQ multiplex PCR, and the TCRdb table lists in-frame clones only, not all of them. The sample has fewer than 2,500 clones; around 80% are singletons. The sample is drawn from a study of T cells after posttransplantation cyclophosphamide. Germline lookup yields CDR1 MNHEY and CDR2 SMNVEV (reference sequence). The V and J ends lost 8 bases and 4 bases, in that order; junction bases with no gene match: 1. The CDR3 contains 12 residues. Regarding the study as a whole: Later post-transplant blood repertoires were often dominated by donor CD8+ memory clones. Recipient CMV seropositivity and CMV reactivation strongly tracked TRB clonality.

J is TRBJ1-5 and V is TRBV27, with TRBD1 matching 8 bases. The source is a male patient aged 50 to 59 who received an allogeneic stem cell transplant from a related donor and was CMV-positive. Some T cells may be graft donor cells. Sequencing used CD8+ T cells sorted from blood, obtained approximately 380 days after allogeneic stem cell transplant with posttransplant cyclophosphamide. The CDR3 coding sequence is TGTGCCAGCCGGACAGGGAATCAGCCCCAGCATTTT. Translation: CASRTGNQPQHF.